This entry lists 21 T cell receptor beta chains sequenced from one sample in a study of blood T cell repertoires in COVID-19. Only in-frame clones appear in the TCRdb table, and some are missing; sequencing was by immunoSEQ multiplex PCR. The profile shows around 190,000 clones, 89% of them singletons. The sequenced material came from peripheral blood. The receptors come from a man aged 18 to 29 who had recovered from COVID-19.

This chain links TRBV11-2 with TRBJ1-1; TRBD1 aligns across 9 bases. The CDR3 loop spans 15 amino acids. Germline-derived CDR1 and CDR2 are SGHAT and FQNNGV. The junction had 6 bases not matched to a gene; V was cut back by 3 bases and J by 4 bases. In DNA form, the CDR3 reads TGTGCCAGCAGCTTGACAGGGGGAGGGTTCACTGAAGCTTTCTTT. This gives the protein CASSLTGGGFTEAFF. Full variable domain (outside the CDR3, taken from reference TRBV11-2 and TRBJ1-1): EAGVAQSPRYKIIEKRQSVAFWCNPISGHATLYWYQQILGQGPKLLIQFQNNGVVDDSQLPKDRFSAERLKGVDSTLKIQPAKLEDSAVYLCASSLTGGGFTEAFFGQGTRLTVV.

The V and J genes are TRBV5-4 and TRBJ1-1; 7 bases are shared with TRBD1. This CDR3 region has 16 residues. Germline loops: CDR1 SGHNT, CDR2 YYREEE (reference sequence). V lost 3 bases to trimming and J lost 1 base; unmatched junction nucleotides: 9. CDR3 region: CASSYGQAVPNTEAFF. The CDR3 DNA follows: TGTGCCAGCAGCTACGGACAGGCCGTTCCGAACACTGAAGCTTTCTTT.

The V gene is TRBV7-8, the J gene TRBJ2-7; no clear D. Trimming removed 0 bases at V and 3 bases at J, with 9 bases between. CDR1 and CDR2 (germline): SGHVS, FQNEAQ. The length of the CDR3 is 14 residues. For the CDR3, the DNA is TGTGCCAGCAGCTTAGCCCGCCGGTTCTACGAGCAGTACTTC. Encoded protein: CASSLARRFYEQYF.

The V call is TRBV11-3, the J call TRBJ2-2; TRBD2 matches 11 bases. This CDR3 spans 17 amino acids. Unmatched junction bases numbered 8, after V lost 4 bases and J lost 4 bases. Germline assignment: CDR1 SGHNT and CDR2 YENEEA. The CDR3 DNA reads as TGTGCCAGCAGCTCCTCCTGGACTAGCGGGCGCACCGGGGAGCTGTTTTTT. Its translation is CASSSSWTSGRTGELFF. The full variable domain, its missing parts supplied by reference TRBV11-3 and TRBJ2-2, is EAGVVQSPRYKIIEKKQPVAFWCNPISGHNTLYWYLQNLGQGPELLIRYENEEAVDDSQLPKDRFSAERLKGVDSTLKIQPAELGDSAVYLCASSSSWTSGRTGELFFGEGSRLTVL.

The chain is built from TRBV2 and TRBJ1-5, with TRBD1 matching over 7 bases. Germline V gene sequence: CDR1 SNHLY, CDR2 FYNNEI. The CDR3 runs to 15 residues. V dropped 7 bases and J dropped 5; count of bases not matched to a gene: 11. CDR3 residues: CASNGGQRRDQPQHF. In DNA form, the CDR3 reads TGTGCCAGCAACGGGGGACAGAGACGGGATCAGCCCCAGCATTTT.

This clone was recorded only once. This chain links TRBV28 with TRBJ1-1; no definite D call. The CDR3 loop spans 16 amino acids. Germline lookup yields CDR1 MDHEN and CDR2 SYDVKM. V was pared by 5 bases and J by 1 base, with 17 bases between. The CDR3 DNA sequence: TGTGCCAGCAGTCCACTCCGAAACAGAGCGAACACTGAAGCTTTCTTT. It encodes CASSPLRNRANTEAFF.

This clone came up once. The chain employs TRBV19 and TRBJ1-2; D may be TRBD1 (5 bases). The CDR3 contains 15 residues. Germline V lookup: CDR1 LNHDA, CDR2 SQIVND (reference sequence). With 8 bases removed from V and 2 bases from J, the gap between germline ends came to 18 bases. CDR3 loop: CASRGWSTENYGYTF. CDR3 bases: TGTGCCAGTCGGGGGTGGAGCACGGAGAACTATGGCTACACCTTC.

This clone was counted once. The chain couples TRBV4-3 to TRBJ2-7, with TRBD2 matching over 9 bases. The junction had 9 bases not matched to a gene; V was cut back by 3 bases and J by 3 bases. The CDR3 has 16 residues. The germline V gene encodes CDR1 LGHNA and CDR2 YSLEER. CDR3 sequence (DNA): TGCGCCAGCAGCCAGGCCCTCTGGCGGGAGGGCTACGAGCAGTACTTC. Translating it yields CASSQALWREGYEQYF.

The V gene is TRBV3-1 (or the pseudogene TRBV3-2), the J gene TRBJ2-7; D gene uncertain. Germline V gene sequence: CDR1 LGHDT, CDR2 YNNKEL (reference sequence). This CDR3 region has 14 residues. V shed 1 base and J shed 2 bases, with 9 bases lying between them. This CDR3 reads CASSQAGEAYEQYF. The CDR3 nucleotides are TGTGCCAGCAGCCAAGCCGGAGAAGCCTACGAGCAGTACTTC.

V gene TRBV28 combines with J gene TRBJ1-1; D remains unclear. Germline V lookup: CDR1 MDHEN, CDR2 SYDVKM. The CDR3 is made up of 12 amino acids. V lost 6 bases, J lost 4 bases, and 9 bases lay in between. In DNA, the CDR3 is TGTGCCAGCAGGCCAAGCCTCACTGAAGCTTTCTTT. It is translated as CASRPSLTEAFF.

In its sample, this clone was seen a few times. V usage is TRBV10-3 and J usage is TRBJ2-2; weak D call: TRBD1 (6 bases). This CDR3 has 14 amino acids. V was cut by 6 bases and J by 4 bases, with 12 bases left in between. Germline CDR1 and CDR2: ENHRY and SYGVKD. In DNA, the CDR3 is TGTGCCATCAGGAGACAGGAGAGCACCGGGGAGCTGTTTTTT. This sequence encodes CAIRRQESTGELFF.

This rearrangement joins TRBV30 to TRBJ1-6, with TRBD1 matching 7 bases. CDR1 is GTSNPN, CDR2 SVGIG, per germline (reference sequence). With V trimmed by 3 bases and J by 7 bases, 12 bases remained unmatched. This CDR3 is built from 16 residues. CDR3 amino acids: CAWSPGQISWNSPLHF. CDR3 sequence (DNA): TGTGCCTGGAGCCCGGGACAGATCTCCTGGAATTCACCCCTCCACTTT. Full variable domain (remainder filled in from reference TRBV30 and TRBJ1-6): SQTIHQWPATLVQPVGSPLSLECTVEGTSNPNLYWYRQAAGRGLQLLFYSVGIGQISSEVPQNLSASRPQDRQFILSSKKLLLSDSGFYLCAWSPGQISWNSPLHFGNGTRLTVT.

The CDR3 protein is CASSVARPPGEQYF. CDR3 nucleotides: TGTGCCAGCAGTGTGGCGAGGCCCCCGGGCGAGCAGTACTTC. The rearrangement links TRBV2 to TRBJ2-7; no reliable D call. Germline CDR1 SNHLY, CDR2 FYNNEI. The CDR3 runs 14 residues. V lost 4 bases, J lost 6 bases, and 16 bases lay in between. The whole variable domain, filled in from reference TRBV2 and TRBJ2-7, reads EPEVTQTPSHQVTQMGQEVILRCVPISNHLYFYWYRQILGQKVEFLVSFYNNEISEKSEIFDDQFSVERPDGSNFTLKIRSTKLEDSAMYFCASSVARPPGEQYFGPGTRLTVT.

The chain employs TRBV5-1 and TRBJ2-1; 12 bases fit TRBD2. Germline CDR1 reads SGHRS; CDR2 reads YFSETQ. V shed 3 bases and J 5 bases; nucleotides not matched to a gene: 3. The CDR3 is 15 amino acids. The CDR3 nucleotides read TGCGCCAGCAGCTCACTAGCGGGAGGAAACAATGAGCAGTTCTTC. Its protein is CASSSLAGGNNEQFF.

V usage is TRBV2 and J usage is TRBJ1-2; a weak D match, TRBD1 (5 bases). CDR3 length: 14 residues. Trimming took off 6 bases at V and 8 bases at J, with 19 bases between the two ends. CDR1 is SNHLY and CDR2 is FYNNEI in the germline V gene. CDR3 nucleotides: TGTGCCAGCAGGGTGTATGGGCAGGGCGAAGGCTACACCTTC. The encoded protein is CASRVYGQGEGYTF. Full variable domain (remainder filled in from reference TRBV2 and TRBJ1-2): EPEVTQTPSHQVTQMGQEVILRCVPISNHLYFYWYRQILGQKVEFLVSFYNNEISEKSEIFDDQFSVERPDGSNFTLKIRSTKLEDSAMYFCASRVYGQGEGYTFGSGTRLTVV.

The rearrangement links TRBV27 to TRBJ2-2; TRBD2 might be the D (5 bases). The V gene lost 8 bases and the J gene lost 8 bases, with 15 bases spanning the gap. The CDR3 is 13 residues long. Germline CDR1 reads MNHEY; CDR2 reads SMNVEV (reference sequence). The CDR3 sequence: CASGPSRGGELFF. The CDR3 bases are TGTGCCAGCGGCCCTAGCCGTGGAGGGGAGCTGTTTTTT.

The chain links TRBV28 to TRBJ1-5, with D unclear. The ends were cut back, 2 bases at V and 7 bases at J, with 6 bases in the middle. This CDR3 region has 12 residues. Germline CDR1 MDHEN, CDR2 SYDVKM. The CDR3 sequence is CASSLNGQPQHF. As DNA, the CDR3 is TGTGCCAGCAGTTTAAATGGCCAGCCCCAGCATTTT.

The rearrangement links TRBV29-1 to TRBJ2-2; 8 positions agree with TRBD2. The ends lost 5 bases at V and 1 base at J; junction bases unmatched: 12. The germline V gene encodes CDR1 SQVTM and CDR2 ANQGSEA. The CDR3 extends over 17 amino acids. CDR3 residues: CSVSPSSGRMNTGELFF. The CDR3 nucleotides are TGCAGCGTTTCCCCCTCTAGCGGGCGCATGAACACCGGGGAGCTGTTTTTT.

This clone was seen a handful of times. The chain joins TRBV5-1 to TRBJ1-2; D not resolved. Germline V lookup: CDR1 SGHRS, CDR2 YFSETQ. The V end lost 6 bases, the J end lost 2 bases, and 14 bases lay between the germline ends. The CDR3 totals 14 residues. The CDR3 DNA reads TGCGCCAGCACTTCTGATCGGGTAAACTATGGCTACACCTTC. Translation gives CASTSDRVNYGYTF.

This sequence joins TRBV27 and TRBJ2-7; 8 nucleotides agree with TRBD1. The CDR3 runs to 15 residues. V was pared by 8 bases and J by 0 bases, with 9 bases of the junction left unmatched. Germline loops: CDR1 MNHEY, CDR2 SMNVEV (reference sequence). CDR3 in amino acids: CASGLGDRGSYEQYF. Written as DNA, the CDR3 is TGTGCCAGCGGATTGGGTGACAGGGGCTCCTACGAGCAGTACTTC.

The rearrangement joins TRBV3-1 (or the pseudogene TRBV3-2) to TRBJ2-1, with 14 bases that match TRBD2. Trimming took 8 bases from V and 7 from J; bases not matched to a gene: 4. Germline V lookup: CDR1 LGHDT, CDR2 YNNKEL (reference sequence). The CDR3 is 14 amino acids. The CDR3 region is CASGGLAGGNEQFF. CDR3 bases: TGTGCCAGCGGTGGACTAGCGGGAGGAAATGAGCAGTTCTTC.